A selection of T cell receptor beta chains follows, all from one sample in a study of cytomegalovirus exposure and HLA in healthy donors. Sequenced by immunoSEQ multiplex PCR; TCRdb stores in-frame clones only, minus some. The profile shows around 140,000 clones, under 85% of them singletons. Sequenced material: PBMCs. These receptor sequences come from a male donor in good health and CMV-seropositive. Each CDR3 is given with its conserved first and last residue. A D gene is named only where the DNA matches it firmly. The size of a clone is reported for some rows only, either as once, few or many, or as a class for expanded clones.

d_call	v_call	j_call	clone_size	cdr3_nt	cdr3_aa
TRBD1	TRBV28	TRBJ2-7	NA	TGTGCCAGCAGCCGACACCGGACAGGGACGGGAGAGCAGTACTTC	CASSRHRTGTGEQYF
NA	TRBV4-1	TRBJ2-3	NA	TGCGCCAGCAGCCAAGGTCCGAACGGGGATACGCAGTATTTT	CASSQGPNGDTQYF
TRBD2	TRBV6-1	TRBJ2-1	NA	TGTGCCAGCAGTGAAGTGACTAGCGGGACGATGACAAGGGGGCAGTTCTTC	CASSEVTSGTMTRGQFF
NA	TRBV9	TRBJ1-1	NA	TGTGCCAGCAGCGTAGTATCCGGTACAGGGAACACTGAAGCTTTCTTT	CASSVVSGTGNTEAFF
TRBD1	TRBV2	TRBJ2-2	NA	TGTGCCAGCAGACCCAGACAGGGGAACACCGGGGAGCTGTTTTTT	CASRPRQGNTGELFF
NA	TRBV28	TRBJ2-7	NA	TGTGCCAGCAGTTTGGCGGGTGGCTCCTACGAGCAGTACTTC	CASSLAGGSYEQYF
TRBD1	TRBV6-1	TRBJ1-2	NA	TGTGCCAGCAGTTCCCTACAGGGGGCGGATGGCTACACCTTC	CASSSLQGADGYTF
TRBD2	TRBV27	TRBJ2-5	NA	TGTGCCAGCAGTAAAGCGGGACGGAGAGAGACCCAGTACTTC	CASSKAGRRETQYF
NA	TRBV9	TRBJ2-1	NA	TGTGCCAGCAGCGTAGTAGGGAGTACGAATGAGCAGTTCTTC	CASSVVGSTNEQFF
NA	TRBV7-9	TRBJ2-3	NA	TGTTCCAGCAGCTTAGCACAGGCTGGTACGCAGTATTTT	CSSSLAQAGTQYF
TRBD1	TRBV27	TRBJ1-5	NA	TGTGCCAGCAGCAGGACAGGGGGACACCCAATAAATAGCAATCAGCCCCAGCATTTT	CASSRTGGHPINSNQPQHF
TRBD2	TRBV19	TRBJ2-1	NA	TGTGCCAGTAGTGGGGTAGCGGGGAATGAGCAGTTCTTC	CASSGVAGNEQFF
TRBD2	TRBV5-1	TRBJ2-3	NA	TGCGCCAGCAGCTTCCTAGCGGTGACTAGCACAGATACGCAGTATTTT	CASSFLAVTSTDTQYF
NA	TRBV5-6	TRBJ1-5	few	TGTGCCAGCAGCTTGGCCGGGGGAAATAGCAATCAGCCCCAGCATTTT	CASSLAGGNSNQPQHF
NA	TRBV7-3	TRBJ2-7	NA	TGTGCCAGCAGCTTATACGGGGGTAACGAGCAGTACTTC	CASSLYGGNEQYF
NA	TRBV7-6	TRBJ2-2	NA	TGTGCCAGCAGCTTAGCGTCGGGGGGCTACGGGGAGCTGTTTTTT	CASSLASGGYGELFF
NA	TRBV28	TRBJ2-5	NA	TGTGCCAGCAGTTCTCCGACAGTTTCAGAGACCCAGTACTTC	CASSSPTVSETQYF
NA	TRBV27	TRBJ1-2	NA	TGTGCCAGCGCAGGATTTAATAACTATGGCTACACCTTC	CASAGFNNYGYTF
NA	TRBV30	TRBJ1-6	NA	TGTGCCTGGAGTGTACTAGTAGGGTCCGGTGCGTCCCTCCACTTT	CAWSVLVGSGASLHF
TRBD2	TRBV7-2	TRBJ2-7	few	TGTGCCAGCAGCTTGAGCGGGGTCTACCACGAGCAGTACTTC	CASSLSGVYHEQYF
NA	TRBV27	TRBJ2-7	NA	TGTGCCAGCAGTTTAGTAGGAGGGAACCTCTACGAGCAGTACTTC	CASSLVGGNLYEQYF
TRBD2	TRBV7-8	TRBJ2-1	NA	TGTGCCAGCAGCTCGCGAAGCCGAGGACTAGCGGGGGGGTCTGGGGTAGAGCAGTTCTTC	CASSSRSRGLAGGSGVEQFF
TRBD1	TRBV5-6	TRBJ2-4	NA	TGTGCCAGCAGCCAAACAGGGGGCGACCCCAAAAACAGTCAGTACTTC	CASSQTGGDPKNSQYF
NA	TRBV27	TRBJ2-2	NA	TGTGCCAGCAGTTCCTACACCGGGGAGCTGTTTTTT	CASSSYTGELFF
TRBD1	TRBV30	TRBJ1-6	NA	TGTGCCTGCACGGGACAGGGTAATTCATCCCTCCACTTT	CACTGQGNSSLHF
TRBD1	TRBV29-1	TRBJ1-5	NA	TGCAGCGTGGGACAGCGCAATCAGCCCCAGCATTTT	CSVGQRNQPQHF